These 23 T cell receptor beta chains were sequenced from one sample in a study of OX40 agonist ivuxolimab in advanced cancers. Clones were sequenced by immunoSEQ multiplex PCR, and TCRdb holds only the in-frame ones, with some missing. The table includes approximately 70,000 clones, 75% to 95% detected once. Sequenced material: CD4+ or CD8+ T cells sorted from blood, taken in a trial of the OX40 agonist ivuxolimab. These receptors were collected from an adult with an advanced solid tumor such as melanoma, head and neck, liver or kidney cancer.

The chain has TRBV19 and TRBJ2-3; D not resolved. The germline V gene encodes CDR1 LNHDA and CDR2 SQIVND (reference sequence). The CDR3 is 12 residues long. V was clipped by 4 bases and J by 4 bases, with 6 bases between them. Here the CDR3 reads CASSNHPDTQYF. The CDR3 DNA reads TGTGCCAGTAGTAACCACCCAGATACGCAGTATTTT.

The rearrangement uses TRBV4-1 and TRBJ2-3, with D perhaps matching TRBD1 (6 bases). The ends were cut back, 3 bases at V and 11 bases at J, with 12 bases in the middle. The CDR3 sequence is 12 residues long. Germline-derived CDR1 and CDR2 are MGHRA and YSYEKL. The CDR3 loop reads CASSHDLGQQYF. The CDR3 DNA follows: TGCGCCAGCAGCCATGACTTGGGACAGCAGTATTTT.

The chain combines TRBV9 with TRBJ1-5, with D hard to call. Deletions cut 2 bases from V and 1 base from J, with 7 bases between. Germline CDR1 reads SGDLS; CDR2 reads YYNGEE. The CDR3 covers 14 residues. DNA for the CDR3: TGTGCCAGCAGCGTCTCAGCCAGCAATCAGCCCCAGCATTTT. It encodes CASSVSASNQPQHF.

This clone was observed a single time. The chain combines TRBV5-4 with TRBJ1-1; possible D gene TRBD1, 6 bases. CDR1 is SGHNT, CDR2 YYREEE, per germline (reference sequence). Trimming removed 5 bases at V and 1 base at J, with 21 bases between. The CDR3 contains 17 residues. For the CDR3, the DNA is TGTGCCAGCAGGGGAGGGGACACCCGACCAGAGAACACTGAAGCTTTCTTT. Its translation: CASRGGDTRPENTEAFF.

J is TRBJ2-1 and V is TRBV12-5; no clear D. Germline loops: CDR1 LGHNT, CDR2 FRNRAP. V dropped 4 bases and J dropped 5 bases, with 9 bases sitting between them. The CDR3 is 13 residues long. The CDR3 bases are TGTGCTAGTGGTTCCAGACTTGACAATGAGCAGTTCTTC. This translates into CASGSRLDNEQFF.

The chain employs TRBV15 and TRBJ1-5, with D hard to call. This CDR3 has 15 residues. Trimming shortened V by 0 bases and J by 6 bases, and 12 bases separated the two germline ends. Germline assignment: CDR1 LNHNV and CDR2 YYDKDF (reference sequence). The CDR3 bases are TGTGCCACCAGCAGAGATGCCCAGGCAAGTCAGCCCCAGCATTTT. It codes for CATSRDAQASQPQHF.

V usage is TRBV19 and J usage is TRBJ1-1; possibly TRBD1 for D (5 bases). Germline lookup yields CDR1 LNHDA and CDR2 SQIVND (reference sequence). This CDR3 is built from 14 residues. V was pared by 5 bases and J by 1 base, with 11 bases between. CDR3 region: CASSYEGANTEAFF. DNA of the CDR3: TGTGCCAGTAGTTATGAAGGGGCGAACACTGAAGCTTTCTTT.

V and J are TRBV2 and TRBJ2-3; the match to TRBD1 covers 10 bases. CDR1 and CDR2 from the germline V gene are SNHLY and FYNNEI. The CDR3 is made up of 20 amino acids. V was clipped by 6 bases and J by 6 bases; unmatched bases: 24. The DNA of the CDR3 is TGTGCCAGCAGCCTGGAAGCGGGACAGGGGAGATCAGCACACGCGGATACGCAGTATTTT. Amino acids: CASSLEAGQGRSAHADTQYF.

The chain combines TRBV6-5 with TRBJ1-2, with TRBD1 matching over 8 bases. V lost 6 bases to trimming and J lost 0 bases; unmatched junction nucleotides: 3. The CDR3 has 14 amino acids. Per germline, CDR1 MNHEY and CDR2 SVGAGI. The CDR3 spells CASSQGAPNYGYTF. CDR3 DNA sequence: TGTGCCAGCAGCCAGGGGGCGCCTAACTATGGCTACACCTTC.

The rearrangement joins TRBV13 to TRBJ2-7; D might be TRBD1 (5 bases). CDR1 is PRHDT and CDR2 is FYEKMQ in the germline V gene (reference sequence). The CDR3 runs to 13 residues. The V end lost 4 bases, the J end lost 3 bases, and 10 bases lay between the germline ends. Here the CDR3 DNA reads TGTGCCAGCAGCTATAGGGGCTACTACGAGCAGTACTTC. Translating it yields CASSYRGYYEQYF.

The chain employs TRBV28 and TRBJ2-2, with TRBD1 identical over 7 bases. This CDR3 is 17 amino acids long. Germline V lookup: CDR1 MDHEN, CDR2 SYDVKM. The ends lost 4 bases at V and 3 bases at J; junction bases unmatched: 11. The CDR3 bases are TGTGCCAGCAGTTCCCCACAGGGGTCGATGGACACCGGGGAGCTGTTTTTT. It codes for CASSSPQGSMDTGELFF. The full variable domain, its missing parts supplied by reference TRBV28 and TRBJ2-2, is DVKVTQSSRYLVKRTGEKVFLECVQDMDHENMFWYRQDPGLGLRLIYFSYDVKMKEKGDIPEGYSVSREKKERFSLILESASTNQTSMYLCASSSPQGSMDTGELFFGEGSRLTVL.

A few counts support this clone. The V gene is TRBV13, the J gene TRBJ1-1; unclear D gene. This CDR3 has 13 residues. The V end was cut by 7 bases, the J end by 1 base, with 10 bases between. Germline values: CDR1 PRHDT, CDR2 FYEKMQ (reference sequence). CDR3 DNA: TGTGCCAGCAACGTCGCACCGAACACTGAAGCTTTCTTT. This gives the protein CASNVAPNTEAFF. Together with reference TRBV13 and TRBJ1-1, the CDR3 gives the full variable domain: AAGVIQSPRHLIKEKRETATLKCYPIPRHDTVYWYQQGPGQDPQFLISFYEKMQSDKGSIPDRFSAQQFSDYHSELNMSSLELGDSALYFCASNVAPNTEAFFGQGTRLTVV.

The CDR3: CASSPLLAGGHTGELFF. The CDR3 nucleotides are TGTGCCAGCAGCCCGTTACTAGCGGGGGGGCACACCGGGGAGCTGTTTTTT. V gene TRBV7-3 combines with J gene TRBJ2-2; 13 positions match TRBD2. This CDR3 comprises 17 residues. The germline CDR1 and CDR2 sequences are SGHTA and FQGTGA. V lost 5 bases, J lost 3 bases, and 6 bases stayed unmatched.

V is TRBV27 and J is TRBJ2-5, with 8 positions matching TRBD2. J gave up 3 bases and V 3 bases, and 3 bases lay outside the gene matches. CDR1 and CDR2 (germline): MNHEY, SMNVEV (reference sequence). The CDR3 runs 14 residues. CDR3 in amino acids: CASSLSGLEETQYF. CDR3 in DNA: TGTGCCAGCAGTTTGTCGGGACTAGAAGAGACCCAGTACTTC.

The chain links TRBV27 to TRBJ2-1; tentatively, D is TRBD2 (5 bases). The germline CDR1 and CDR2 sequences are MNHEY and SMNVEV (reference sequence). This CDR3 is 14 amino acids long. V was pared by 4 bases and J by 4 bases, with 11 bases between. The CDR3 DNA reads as TGTGCCAGCAGTTACGGGATATCGTACAATGAGCAGTTCTTC. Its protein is CASSYGISYNEQFF.

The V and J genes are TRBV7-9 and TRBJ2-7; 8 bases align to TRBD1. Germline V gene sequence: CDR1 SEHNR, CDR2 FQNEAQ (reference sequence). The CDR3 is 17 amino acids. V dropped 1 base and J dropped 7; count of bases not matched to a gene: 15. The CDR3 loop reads CASSLGVTGQALGEQYF. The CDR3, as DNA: TGTGCCAGCAGCTTAGGAGTTACGGGACAGGCCCTCGGTGAGCAGTACTTC.

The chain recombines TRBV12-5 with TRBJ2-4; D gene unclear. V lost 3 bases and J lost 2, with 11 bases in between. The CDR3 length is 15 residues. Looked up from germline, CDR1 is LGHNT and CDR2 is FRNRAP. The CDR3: CASGFKGQTKNIQYF. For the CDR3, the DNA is TGTGCTAGTGGTTTTAAGGGCCAGACCAAAAACATTCAGTACTTC.

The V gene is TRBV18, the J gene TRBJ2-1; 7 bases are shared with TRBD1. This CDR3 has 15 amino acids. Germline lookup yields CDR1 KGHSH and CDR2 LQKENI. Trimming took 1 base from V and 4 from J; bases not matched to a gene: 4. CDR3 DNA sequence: TGTGCCAGCTCACCACAGGGACAGAATTACAATGAGCAGTTCTTC. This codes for CASSPQGQNYNEQFF. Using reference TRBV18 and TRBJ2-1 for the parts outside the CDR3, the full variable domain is NAGVMQNPRHLVRRRGQEARLRCSPMKGHSHVYWYRQLPEEGLKFMVYLQKENIIDESGMPKERFSAEFPKEGPSILRIQQVVRGDSAAYFCASSPQGQNYNEQFFGPGTRLTVL.

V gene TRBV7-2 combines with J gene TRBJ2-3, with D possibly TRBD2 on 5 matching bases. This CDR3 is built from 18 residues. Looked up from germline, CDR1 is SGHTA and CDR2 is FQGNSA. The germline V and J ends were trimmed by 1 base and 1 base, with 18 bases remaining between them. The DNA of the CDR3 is TGTGCCAGCAGCTTAGTCCCTTTAGGGATTAGCGGCACAGATACGCAGTATTTT. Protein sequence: CASSLVPLGISGTDTQYF.

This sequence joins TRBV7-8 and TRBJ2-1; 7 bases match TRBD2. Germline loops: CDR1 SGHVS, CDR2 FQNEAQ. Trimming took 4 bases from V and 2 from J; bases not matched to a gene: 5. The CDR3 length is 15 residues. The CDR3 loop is CASSYGLGTYNEQFF. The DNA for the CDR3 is TGTGCCAGCAGCTACGGACTAGGAACCTACAATGAGCAGTTCTTC.

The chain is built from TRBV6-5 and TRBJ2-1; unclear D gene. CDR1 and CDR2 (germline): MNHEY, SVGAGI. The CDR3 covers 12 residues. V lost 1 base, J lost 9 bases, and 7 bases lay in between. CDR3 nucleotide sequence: TGTGCCAGCAGTTACTTCTGGGGTGAGCAGTTCTTC. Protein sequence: CASSYFWGEQFF.

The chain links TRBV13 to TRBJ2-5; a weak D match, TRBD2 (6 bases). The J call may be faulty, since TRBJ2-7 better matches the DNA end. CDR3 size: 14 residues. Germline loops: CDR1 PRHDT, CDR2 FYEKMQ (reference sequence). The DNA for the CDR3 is TGTGCCAGCAGACCGGGACTCAGTCCCTACGAGCAGTACTTC. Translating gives CASRPGLSPYEQYF.

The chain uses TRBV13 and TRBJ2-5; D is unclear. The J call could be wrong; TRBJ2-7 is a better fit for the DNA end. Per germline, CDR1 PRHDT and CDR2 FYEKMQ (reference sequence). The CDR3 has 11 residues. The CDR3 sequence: CASSAAYEQYF. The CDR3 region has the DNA TGTGCCAGCAGCGCCGCATACGAGCAGTACTTC.